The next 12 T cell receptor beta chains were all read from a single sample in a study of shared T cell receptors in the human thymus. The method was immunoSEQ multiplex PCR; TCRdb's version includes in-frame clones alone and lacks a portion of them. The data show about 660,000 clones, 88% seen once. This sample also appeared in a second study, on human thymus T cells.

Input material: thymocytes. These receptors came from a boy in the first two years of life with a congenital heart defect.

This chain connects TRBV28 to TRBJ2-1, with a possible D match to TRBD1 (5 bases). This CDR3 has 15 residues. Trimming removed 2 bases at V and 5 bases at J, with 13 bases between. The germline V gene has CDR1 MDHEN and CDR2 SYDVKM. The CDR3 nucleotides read TGTGCCAGCAGTTTAATTTCAGGGCCGAACAATGAGCAGTTCTTC. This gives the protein CASSLISGPNNEQFF.

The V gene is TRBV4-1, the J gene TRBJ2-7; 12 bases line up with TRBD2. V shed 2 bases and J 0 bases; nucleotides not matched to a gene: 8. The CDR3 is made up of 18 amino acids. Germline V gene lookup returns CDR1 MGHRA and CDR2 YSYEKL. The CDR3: CASSQPGLAGFLSYEQYF. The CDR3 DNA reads TGCGCCAGCAGCCAACCGGGACTAGCGGGCTTCCTCTCCTACGAGCAGTACTTC.

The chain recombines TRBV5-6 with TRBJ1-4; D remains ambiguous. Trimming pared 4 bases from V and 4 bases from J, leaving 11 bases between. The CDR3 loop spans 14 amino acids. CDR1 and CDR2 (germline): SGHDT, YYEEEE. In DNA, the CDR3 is TGTGCCAGCAGCAGTCAGCGGAATAATGAAAAACTGTTTTTT. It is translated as CASSSQRNNEKLFF.

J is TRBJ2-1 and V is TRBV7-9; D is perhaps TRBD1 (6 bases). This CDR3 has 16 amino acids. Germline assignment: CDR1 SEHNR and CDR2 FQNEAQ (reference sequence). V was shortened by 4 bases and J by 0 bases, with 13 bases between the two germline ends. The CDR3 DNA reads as TGTGCCAGCAGCTCGCGAGACAGGTACTCCTACAATGAGCAGTTCTTC. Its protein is CASSSRDRYSYNEQFF.

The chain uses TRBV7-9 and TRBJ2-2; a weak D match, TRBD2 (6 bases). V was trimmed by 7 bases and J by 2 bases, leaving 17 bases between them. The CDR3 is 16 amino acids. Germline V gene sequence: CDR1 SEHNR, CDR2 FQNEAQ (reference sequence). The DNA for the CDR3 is TGTGCCAGCACCCAAGGGCGGCGGGAAAACACCGGGGAGCTGTTTTTT. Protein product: CASTQGRRENTGELFF. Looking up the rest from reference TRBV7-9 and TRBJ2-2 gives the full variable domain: DTGVSQNPRHKITKRGQNVTFRCDPISEHNRLYWYRQTLGQGPEFLTYFQNEAQLEKSRLLSDRFSAERPKGSFSTLEIQRTEQGDSAMYLCASTQGRRENTGELFFGEGSRLTVL.

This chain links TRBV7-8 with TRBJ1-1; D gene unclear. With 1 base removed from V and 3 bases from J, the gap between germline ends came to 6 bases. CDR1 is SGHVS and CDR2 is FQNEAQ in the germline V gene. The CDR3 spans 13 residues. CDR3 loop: CASSLEADTEAFF. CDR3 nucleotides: TGTGCCAGCAGCTTAGAGGCGGACACTGAAGCTTTCTTT.

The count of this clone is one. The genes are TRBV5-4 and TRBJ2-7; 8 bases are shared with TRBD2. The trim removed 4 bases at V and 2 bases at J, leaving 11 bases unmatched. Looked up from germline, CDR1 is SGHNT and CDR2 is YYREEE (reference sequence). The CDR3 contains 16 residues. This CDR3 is CASSLRTAGEAYEQYF. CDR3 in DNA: TGTGCCAGCAGCCTCCGAACAGCGGGGGAAGCCTACGAGCAGTACTTC.

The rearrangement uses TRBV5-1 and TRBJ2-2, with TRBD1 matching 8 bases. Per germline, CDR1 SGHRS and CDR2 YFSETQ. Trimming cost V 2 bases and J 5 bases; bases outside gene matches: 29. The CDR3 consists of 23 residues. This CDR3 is CASSFEHHPINFSGQASTGELFF. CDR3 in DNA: TGCGCCAGCAGCTTTGAGCATCACCCAATCAATTTTTCGGGACAGGCGAGTACCGGGGAGCTGTTTTTT.

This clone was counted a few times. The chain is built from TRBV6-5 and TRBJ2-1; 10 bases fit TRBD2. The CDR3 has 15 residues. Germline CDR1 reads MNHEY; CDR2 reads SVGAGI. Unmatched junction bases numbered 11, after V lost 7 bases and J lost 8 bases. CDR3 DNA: TGTGCCAGCAAGAACGGGACTAGCGTCAATGATGAGCAGTTCTTC. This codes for CASKNGTSVNDEQFF.

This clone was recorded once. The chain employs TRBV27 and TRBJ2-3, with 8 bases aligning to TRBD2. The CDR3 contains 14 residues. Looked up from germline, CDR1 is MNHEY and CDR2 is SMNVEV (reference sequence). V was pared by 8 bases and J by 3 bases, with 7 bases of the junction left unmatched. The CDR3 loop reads CASRGGEATDTQYF. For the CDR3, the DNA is TGTGCCAGCCGGGGGGGAGAGGCGACAGATACGCAGTATTTT.

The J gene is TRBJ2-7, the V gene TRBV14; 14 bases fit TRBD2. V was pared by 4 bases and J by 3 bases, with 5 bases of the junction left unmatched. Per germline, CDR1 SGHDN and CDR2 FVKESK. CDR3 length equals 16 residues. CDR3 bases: TGTGCCAGCAGCCCTGACGGACTAGCGGGGGGCTACGAGCAGTACTTC. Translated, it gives CASSPDGLAGGYEQYF.

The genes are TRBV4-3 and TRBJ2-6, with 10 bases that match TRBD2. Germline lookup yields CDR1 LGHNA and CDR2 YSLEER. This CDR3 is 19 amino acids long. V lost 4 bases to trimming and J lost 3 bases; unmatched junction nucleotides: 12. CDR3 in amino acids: CASSPSGTSESVGANVLTF. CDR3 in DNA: TGCGCCAGCAGCCCTTCAGGGACTAGCGAGAGTGTTGGGGCCAACGTCCTGACTTTC.